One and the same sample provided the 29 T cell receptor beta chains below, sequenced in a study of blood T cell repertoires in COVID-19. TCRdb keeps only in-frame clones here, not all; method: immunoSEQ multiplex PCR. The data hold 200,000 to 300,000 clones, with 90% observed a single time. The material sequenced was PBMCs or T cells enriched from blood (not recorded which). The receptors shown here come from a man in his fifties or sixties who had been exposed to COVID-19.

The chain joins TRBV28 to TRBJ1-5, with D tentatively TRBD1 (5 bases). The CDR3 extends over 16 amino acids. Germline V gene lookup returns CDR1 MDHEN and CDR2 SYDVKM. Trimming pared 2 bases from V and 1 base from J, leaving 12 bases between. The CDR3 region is CASSLRAGMSNQPQHF. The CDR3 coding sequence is TGTGCCAGCAGTTTACGGGCAGGGATGAGCAATCAGCCCCAGCATTTT. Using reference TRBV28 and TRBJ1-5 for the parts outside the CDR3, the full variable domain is DVKVTQSSRYLVKRTGEKVFLECVQDMDHENMFWYRQDPGLGLRLIYFSYDVKMKEKGDIPEGYSVSREKKERFSLILESASTNQTSMYLCASSLRAGMSNQPQHFGDGTRLSIL.

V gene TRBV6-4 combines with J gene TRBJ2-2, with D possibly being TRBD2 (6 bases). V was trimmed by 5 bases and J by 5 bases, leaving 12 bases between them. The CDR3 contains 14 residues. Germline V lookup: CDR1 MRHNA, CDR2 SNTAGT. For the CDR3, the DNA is TGTGCCAGCAGTCCCGGGACTTCGACCGGGGAGCTGTTTTTT. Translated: CASSPGTSTGELFF.

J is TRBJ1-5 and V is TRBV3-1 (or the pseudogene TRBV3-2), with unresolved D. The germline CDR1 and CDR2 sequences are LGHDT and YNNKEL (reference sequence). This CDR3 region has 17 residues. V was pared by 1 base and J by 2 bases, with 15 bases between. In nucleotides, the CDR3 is TGTGCCAGCAGCCAAGGGGTGGGCGGGCGACGCAATCAGCCCCAGCATTTT. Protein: CASSQGVGGRRNQPQHF.

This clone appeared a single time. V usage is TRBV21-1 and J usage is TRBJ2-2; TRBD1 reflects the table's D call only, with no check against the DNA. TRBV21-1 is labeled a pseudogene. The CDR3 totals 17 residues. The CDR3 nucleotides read TGTGCCAGCAGCAAAGTTCCCGGGACAGAGAACACCGGGGAGCTGTTTTTT. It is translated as CASSKVPGTENTGELFF.

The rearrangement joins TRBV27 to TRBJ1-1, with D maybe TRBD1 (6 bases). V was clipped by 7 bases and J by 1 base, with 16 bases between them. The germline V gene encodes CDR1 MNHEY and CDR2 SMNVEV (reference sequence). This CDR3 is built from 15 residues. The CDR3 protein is CASTRNREGNTEAFF. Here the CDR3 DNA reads TGTGCCAGCACCAGAAACAGGGAGGGGAACACTGAAGCTTTCTTT.

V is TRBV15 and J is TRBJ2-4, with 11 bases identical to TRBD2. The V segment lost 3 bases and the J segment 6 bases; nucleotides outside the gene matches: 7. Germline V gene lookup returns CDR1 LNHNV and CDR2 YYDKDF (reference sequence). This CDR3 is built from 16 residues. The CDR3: CATSSGVAGGLNIQYF. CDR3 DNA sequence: TGTGCCACCAGCAGTGGAGTAGCGGGGGGGCTAAACATTCAGTACTTC. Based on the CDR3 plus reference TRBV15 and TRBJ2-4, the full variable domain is DAMVIQNPRYQVTQFGKPVTLSCSQTLNHNVMYWYQQKSSQAPKLLFHYYDKDFNNEADTPDNFQSRRPNTSFCFLDIRSPGLGDTAMYLCATSSGVAGGLNIQYFGAGTRLSVL.

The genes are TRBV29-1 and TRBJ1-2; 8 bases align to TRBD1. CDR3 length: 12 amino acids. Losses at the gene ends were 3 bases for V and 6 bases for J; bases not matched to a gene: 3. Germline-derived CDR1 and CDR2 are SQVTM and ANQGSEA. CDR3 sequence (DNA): TGCAGCGTTGATAAACAGGGGGATGGCTACACCTTC. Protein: CSVDKQGDGYTF.

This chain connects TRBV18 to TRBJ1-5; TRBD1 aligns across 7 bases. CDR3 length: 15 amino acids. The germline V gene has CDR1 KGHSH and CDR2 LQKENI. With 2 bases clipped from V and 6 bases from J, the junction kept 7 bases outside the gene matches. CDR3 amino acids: CASSPETGIGQPQHF. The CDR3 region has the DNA TGTGCCAGCTCACCAGAGACAGGGATCGGTCAGCCCCAGCATTTT. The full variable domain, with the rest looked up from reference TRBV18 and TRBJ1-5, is NAGVMQNPRHLVRRRGQEARLRCSPMKGHSHVYWYRQLPEEGLKFMVYLQKENIIDESGMPKERFSAEFPKEGPSILRIQQVVRGDSAAYFCASSPETGIGQPQHFGDGTRLSIL.

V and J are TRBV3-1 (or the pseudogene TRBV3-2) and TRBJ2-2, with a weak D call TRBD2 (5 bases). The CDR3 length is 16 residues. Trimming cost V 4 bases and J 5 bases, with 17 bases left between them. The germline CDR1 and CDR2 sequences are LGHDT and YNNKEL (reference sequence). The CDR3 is CASSPGKIPGTGELFF. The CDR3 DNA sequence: TGTGCCAGCAGCCCCGGAAAAATCCCGGGGACCGGGGAGCTGTTTTTT.

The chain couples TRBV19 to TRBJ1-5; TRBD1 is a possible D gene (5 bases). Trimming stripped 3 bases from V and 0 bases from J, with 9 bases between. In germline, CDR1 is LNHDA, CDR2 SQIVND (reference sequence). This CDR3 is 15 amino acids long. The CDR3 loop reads CASSMATVSNQPQHF. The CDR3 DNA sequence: TGTGCCAGTAGTATGGCGACAGTTAGCAATCAGCCCCAGCATTTT.

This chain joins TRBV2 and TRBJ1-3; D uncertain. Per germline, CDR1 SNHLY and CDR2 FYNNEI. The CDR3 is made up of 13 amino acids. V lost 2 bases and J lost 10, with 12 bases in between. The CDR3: CASSELGIGTIYF. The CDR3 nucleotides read TGTGCCAGCAGTGAACTGGGCATTGGGACCATATATTTT.

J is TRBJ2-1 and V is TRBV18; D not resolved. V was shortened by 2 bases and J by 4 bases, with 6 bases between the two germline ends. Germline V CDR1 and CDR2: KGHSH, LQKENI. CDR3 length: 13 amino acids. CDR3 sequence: CASSPGRYNEQFF. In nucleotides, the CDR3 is TGTGCCAGCTCACCAGGGCGTTACAATGAGCAGTTCTTC.

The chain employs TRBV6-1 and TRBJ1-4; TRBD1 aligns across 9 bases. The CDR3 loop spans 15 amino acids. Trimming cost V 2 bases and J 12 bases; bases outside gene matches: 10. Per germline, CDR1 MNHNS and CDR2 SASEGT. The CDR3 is CASSERSDRGSQLFF. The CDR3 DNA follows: TGTGCCAGCAGTGAACGATCGGACAGGGGTTCACAACTGTTTTTT.

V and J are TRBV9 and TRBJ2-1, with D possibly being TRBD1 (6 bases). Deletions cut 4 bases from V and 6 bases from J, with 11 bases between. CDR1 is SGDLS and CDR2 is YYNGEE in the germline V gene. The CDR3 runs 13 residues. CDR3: CASSFGQSNEQFF. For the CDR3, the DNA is TGTGCCAGCAGCTTTGGACAGTCCAATGAGCAGTTCTTC.

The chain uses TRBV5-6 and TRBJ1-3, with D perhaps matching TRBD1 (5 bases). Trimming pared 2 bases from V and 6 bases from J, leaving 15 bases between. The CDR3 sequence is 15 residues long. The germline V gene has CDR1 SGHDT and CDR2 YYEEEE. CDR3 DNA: TGTGCCAGCAGCTTTTCTCGGCAGGGTCTAAACACCATATATTTT. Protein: CASSFSRQGLNTIYF.

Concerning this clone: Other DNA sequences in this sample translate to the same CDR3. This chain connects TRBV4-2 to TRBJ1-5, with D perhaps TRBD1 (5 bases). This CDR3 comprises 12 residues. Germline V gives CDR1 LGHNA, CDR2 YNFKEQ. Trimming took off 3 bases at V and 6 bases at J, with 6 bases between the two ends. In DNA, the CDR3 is TGTGCCAGCAGCCAGGGGGGTCAGCCCCAGCATTTT. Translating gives CASSQGGQPQHF.

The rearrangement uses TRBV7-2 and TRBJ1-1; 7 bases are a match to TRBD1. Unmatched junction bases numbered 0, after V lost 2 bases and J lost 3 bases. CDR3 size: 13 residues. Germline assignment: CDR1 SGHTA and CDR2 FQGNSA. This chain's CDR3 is CASSLQGDTEAFF. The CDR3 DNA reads TGTGCCAGCAGCTTACAGGGGGACACTGAAGCTTTCTTT.

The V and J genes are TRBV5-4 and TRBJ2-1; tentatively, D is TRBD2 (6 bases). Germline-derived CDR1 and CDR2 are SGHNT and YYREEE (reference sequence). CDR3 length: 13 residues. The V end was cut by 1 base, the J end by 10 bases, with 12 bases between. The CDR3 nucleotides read TGTGCCAGCAGCTTGCCCGGGGGACTGGAGCAGTTCTTC. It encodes CASSLPGGLEQFF.

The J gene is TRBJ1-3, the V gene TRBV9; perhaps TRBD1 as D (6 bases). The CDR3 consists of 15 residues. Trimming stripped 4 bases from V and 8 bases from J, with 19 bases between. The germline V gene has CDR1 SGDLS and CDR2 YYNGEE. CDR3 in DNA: TGTGCCAGCAGCCCCACCCGAGGCAGGGGAGACACCATATATTTT. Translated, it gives CASSPTRGRGDTIYF.

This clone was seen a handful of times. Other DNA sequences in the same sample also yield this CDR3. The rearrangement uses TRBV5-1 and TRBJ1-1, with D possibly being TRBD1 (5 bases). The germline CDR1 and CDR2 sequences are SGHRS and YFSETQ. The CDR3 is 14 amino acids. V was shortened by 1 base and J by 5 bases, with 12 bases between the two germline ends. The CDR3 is CASSLSGGNTEAFF. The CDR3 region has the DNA TGCGCCAGCAGCTTGAGCGGGGGAAATACTGAAGCTTTCTTT. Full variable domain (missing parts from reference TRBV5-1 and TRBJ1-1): KAGVTQTPRYLIKTRGQQVTLSCSPISGHRSVSWYQQTPGQGLQFLFEYFSETQRNKGNFPGRFSGRQFSNSRSEMNVSTLELGDSALYLCASSLSGGNTEAFFGQGTRLTVV.

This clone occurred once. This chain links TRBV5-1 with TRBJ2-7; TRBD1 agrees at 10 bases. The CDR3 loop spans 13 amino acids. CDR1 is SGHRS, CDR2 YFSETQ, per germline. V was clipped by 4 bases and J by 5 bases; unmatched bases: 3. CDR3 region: CASSRGQGDEQYV. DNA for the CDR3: TGCGCCAGCAGCAGAGGACAGGGGGACGAGCAGTACGTC.

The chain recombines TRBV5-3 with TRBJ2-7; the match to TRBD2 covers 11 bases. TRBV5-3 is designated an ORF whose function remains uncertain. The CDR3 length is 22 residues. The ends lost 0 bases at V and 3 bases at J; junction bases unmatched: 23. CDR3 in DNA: TGTGCCAGAAGCTTGGCCTACATACTTGGACTAGCGGGTGGGTGGGGATTCTACGAGCAGTACGTC. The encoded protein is CARSLAYILGLAGGWGFYEQYV.

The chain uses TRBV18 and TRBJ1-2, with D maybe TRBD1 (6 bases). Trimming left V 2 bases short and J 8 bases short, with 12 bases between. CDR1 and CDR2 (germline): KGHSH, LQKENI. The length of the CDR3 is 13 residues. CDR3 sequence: CASSPTDSRGYTF. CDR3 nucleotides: TGTGCCAGCTCACCAACGGACAGTAGGGGCTACACCTTC. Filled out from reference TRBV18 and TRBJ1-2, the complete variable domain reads NAGVMQNPRHLVRRRGQEARLRCSPMKGHSHVYWYRQLPEEGLKFMVYLQKENIIDESGMPKERFSAEFPKEGPSILRIQQVVRGDSAAYFCASSPTDSRGYTFGSGTRLTVV.

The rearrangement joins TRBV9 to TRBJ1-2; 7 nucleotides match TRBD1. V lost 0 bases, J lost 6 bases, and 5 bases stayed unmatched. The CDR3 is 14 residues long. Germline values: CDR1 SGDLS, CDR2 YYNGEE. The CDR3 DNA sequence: TGTGCCAGCAGCGTAGCAGGGGGGACTGATGGCTACACCTTC. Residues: CASSVAGGTDGYTF.

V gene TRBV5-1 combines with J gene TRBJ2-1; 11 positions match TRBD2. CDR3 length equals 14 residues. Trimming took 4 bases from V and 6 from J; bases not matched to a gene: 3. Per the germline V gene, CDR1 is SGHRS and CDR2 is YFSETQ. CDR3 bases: TGCGCCAGCAGCGGGACTAGCGGAATCAATGAGCAGTTCTTC. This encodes CASSGTSGINEQFF.

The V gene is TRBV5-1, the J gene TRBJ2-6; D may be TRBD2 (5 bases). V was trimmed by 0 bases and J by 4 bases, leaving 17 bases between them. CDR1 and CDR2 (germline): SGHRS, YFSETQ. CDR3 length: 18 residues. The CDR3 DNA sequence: TGCGCCAGCAGCTTGGCTTTGGGAGACTTTAGGGGGGCCAACGTCCTGACTTTC. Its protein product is CASSLALGDFRGANVLTF.

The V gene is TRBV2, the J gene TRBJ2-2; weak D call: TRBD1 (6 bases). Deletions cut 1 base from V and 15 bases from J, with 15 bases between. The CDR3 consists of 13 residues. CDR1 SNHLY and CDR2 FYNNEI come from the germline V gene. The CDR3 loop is CASSEGAGTTMFF. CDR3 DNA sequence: TGTGCCAGCAGTGAAGGAGCTGGGACAACGATGTTTTTT.

The CDR3 DNA reads as TGTGCCAGTGACAGGGGATACAATGAGCAGTTCTTC. It specifies CASDRGYNEQFF. The chain employs TRBV2 and TRBJ2-1; 8 bases match TRBD1. CDR1 is SNHLY, CDR2 FYNNEI, per germline. The CDR3 spans 12 residues. J was trimmed by 4 bases and V by 9 bases; bases with no gene match: 2.

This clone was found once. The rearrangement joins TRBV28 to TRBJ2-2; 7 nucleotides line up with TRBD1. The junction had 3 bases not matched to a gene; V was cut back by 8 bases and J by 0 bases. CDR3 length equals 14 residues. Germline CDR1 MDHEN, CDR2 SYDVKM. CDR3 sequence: CASLGGSNTGELFF. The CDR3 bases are TGTGCCAGCTTAGGGGGCTCGAACACCGGGGAGCTGTTTTTT.